The subject of this entry is one T cell receptor beta chain. The entry originates in a study of long-term antiretroviral therapy in people with HIV. Germline V gene lookup returns CDR1 MDHEN and CDR2 SYDVKM. There are 13 residues in the CDR3. V lost 6 bases to trimming and J lost 0 bases, with 7 bases between them. Sequencing relied on immunoSEQ assay v3.0, run at survey level. Clones were read by immunoSEQ multiplex PCR, and TCRdb kept only the in-frame ones, dropping some. The repertoire holds about 29,000 clones, with around 78% as singletons. This TCR was recovered from a man younger than 35 with HIV. The sequencing used unsorted PBMCs, collected 1.5 years before starting antiretroviral therapy. The chain employs TRBV28 and TRBJ2-3; possibly TRBD1 or TRBD2 for D (5 bases each). CDR3 protein: CASSWDSTDTQYF. The CDR3 nucleotides read TGTGCCAGCAGCTGGGACAGCACAGATACGCAGTATTTT.